Detailed here is one T cell receptor (beta chain). Its antigen is unknown. Qualities for individual bases were not recorded, and no much larger clone is one base off. The method was the immunoSEQ multiplex PCR assay. For the multiplex PCR, a mixture combining 60 forward primers for TCR Vbeta segments and 13 reverse primers for TCR Jbeta segments was used. The CDR3 region of rearranged TCR beta genes was amplified from genomic DNA with a multiplex PCR assay. On the Illumina HiSeq System, the amplified TCR beta libraries were sequenced as 87-base-pair reads. The original methods were these. In a later analysis, tens of millions of unique TCR beta chains were counted across the roughly 610 repertoires, and around 10 million of these chains were shared by at least two donors. Raw reads were error-corrected and collapsed into unique sequences with a nearest-neighbor algorithm that merged closely related sequences to remove PCR and sequencing errors. V, D and J gene segments were assigned by aligning CDR3 sequences to IMGT reference sequences. For a sequence to be retained, a match of at least six nucleotides to both a V gene segment and a J gene segment was required. A rearrangement was called productive if the CDR3 had no stop codons and remained in frame with V and J, and every other rearrangement was called non-productive. Following IMGT convention, CDR3 was defined as the stretch from the second conserved V-encoded cysteine up to the conserved J-encoded phenylalanine. Sequences without an unambiguous match to a single V gene segment were excluded from the earlier analysis of 450 to 750 of the donors. An earlier analysis of fewer than 750 of the donors classified V segments as functional when productive rearrangements were above 56.7% and as segregating when the standard deviation between donors was above 5%. A statistical classification framework was developed to diagnose cytomegalovirus status using the catalog of TCR beta chain sequences. V and J gene assignment, in a later analysis, came from comparing TCR nucleotide sequences with IMGT/GENE-DB human TR gene sequences. The TCRdist pipeline was used in a later analysis to assign CDR3 sequences and most-parsimonious VDJ recombination scenarios. In a later analysis, every TCR beta chain was defined by the combination of its CDR3 amino acid sequence and its V-gene family, and reads without a unique V-gene family were dropped. In a later analysis, around 600 highly shared, low-generation-probability nucleotide sequences were removed to address suspected cross-contamination and a sequencing artifact. In a later analysis, a clonal expansion index was calculated for each public chain from normalized within-repertoire ranks of inferred template counts. Generation probabilities in a later analysis came from a VDJ recombination model fitted to out-of-frame rearrangements, and those results were checked against IGoR. In a later analysis, TCR-TCR, TCR-HLA and TCR-CMV co-occurrence was scored with hypergeometric tests, and a repertoire-size bias correction was applied to TCR pairs. A later analysis estimated false discovery rates by permuting HLA or CMV assignments 20 times. In a later analysis, co-occurring TCRs were grouped with DBSCAN, and TCRdist sequence similarity was added when clustering was performed within HLA-allele-positive subsets. For co-occurrence clustering, repertoires with fewer than 30,000 or more than 120,000 public chains were excluded, along with about five repertoires with anomalous nucleotide sharing. TCRdb obtained this table from immuneACCESS and retained in-frame rearrangements with V and J assigned. These tables miss some clones; where compared with another copy, unresolved V genes account for less than half of the shortfall, and the remainder is unexplained. V and J calls and clone size follow that table, whereas D and trimming were derived from the DNA. This sample gives some 250,000 clones in total; over 70% of them show up just once. About 7.3% of the sample goes to the ten largest clones.

The source of the sample is a study of cytomegalovirus exposure and HLA in healthy donors (dated by TCRdb to the late 2010s). Describing the broader study: In an earlier analysis of 587 of the donors, around 290 Gb of sequence data and 90 million to 130 million unique TCR beta sequences from about 190 million T cells were reported. An early release covering roughly 640 HLA-typed donors comprised approximately 290 gigabases of sequencing data and some 79 million unique TCR sequences. Of the roughly 400 genotyped donors, around 81% fell in the genetic ancestry cluster associated with self-reported Caucasian donors. The study aimed to test whether cataloging public T cell receptors could reveal signatures of past pathogen exposure. The study profiled the T cell repertoires of under 850 subjects by immunosequencing and related them to cytomegalovirus serostatus. A separate validation cohort of 100 to 150 different subjects was used in addition to the roughly 640-subject first cohort. High-throughput TCR immunosequencing, statistical association of individual TCRs with disease status, and machine learning were combined to predict cytomegalovirus infection status. A later analysis re-analyzed previously published TCR beta repertoires from 666 donors and added high-resolution HLA genotyping to study TCR occurrence patterns. Rather than using new phenotypic data, the later analysis identified candidate immune exposures from TCR beta sequences and from how often those sequences occurred across donors. In an earlier analysis of over 550 of the donors, high-throughput TCR beta sequencing was used to judge whether each TCR beta V gene segment behaved as functional or pseudogenic. Donor age, sex, ethnicity and CMV serostatus were compiled alongside the repertoire data. In a later genetic analysis, genome-wide SNP genotypes for about three fifths of the roughly 670 donors were used, and that subset was treated as a discovery cohort. All discovery cohort repertoires had been generated using a single sequencing platform. Both class I and class II loci were covered by HLA typing, at four-digit resolution. Typing coverage varied by locus: about 620-630 donors for A, B, C, DRB1 and DQB1; approximately 520 for DQA1; more than 600 for DPA1; approximately 470 for DPB1. Five DR-DQ haplotypes were handled as single units for association and clustering because linkage in the cohort was strong. Among around 400 genotyped donors of the cohort, an average of approximately 220,000 unique TCR beta nucleotide sequences was sequenced per donor, of which about 18% were non-productive. What the research found in general, with its limitations: Linkage disequilibrium might explain the correlated functional status among segregating V segments, but an unknown experimental factor could not be excluded. In a later analysis, HLA-associated TCR beta chains were found to be more clonally expanded and to have lower generation probabilities than equally common non-associated chains. A further reported finding was that TCR beta sequences accurately predicted the HLA-A and HLA-B alleles for most subjects in the first cohort. In a later analysis, some 18,000 TCR beta sequences were associated with specific HLA alleles at a false discovery rate of 0.05. According to a later analysis, most CMV-associated TCR beta chains appeared to be HLA-restricted, and the HLA associations seemed to be driven largely by CMV exposure. The study gave a list of more than 150 TCR beta chains associated with cytomegalovirus. In a later genetic analysis, fewer N-insertions in productive TCRs were reported among donors in an Asian-associated ancestry cluster than the approximately 710-donor mean. CMV serostatus was the only immune exposure information available for the cohort. Some IMGT-functional V segments, including TRBV6-2 and TRBV6-3, could not be distinguished by the 87-base-pair reads and were therefore excluded. When HLA alleles, especially DR and DQ, strongly co-occurred, attributing TCR associations to individual alleles was difficult. This cohort had only TCR beta chains sequenced, and the lack of alpha or paired-chain data limited which features could be detected. Presence/absence analyses assumed roughly uniform sequencing depth across donors, an assumption that may not hold. In vitro tests confirmed that a few of the cytomegalovirus-associated TCR beta chains recognize cytomegalovirus antigens. A cluster of highly shared sequence variants was judged likely to be a technical artifact of the sequencing pipeline. The classifier was reported to diagnose cytomegalovirus status with high specificity and sensitivity in both the original cohort and the validation cohort. It was suggested by the authors that the approach could potentially be generalized to other disease states and immunological phenotypes. Across donors, most TCR sequences were observed very rarely, whereas some public TCRs were present in many individuals. A later analysis reported that several top co-occurrence clusters appeared linked to parvovirus B19, influenza, CMV and Epstein-Barr virus. Because counts were too low, seventeen rarely observed V segments, including chromosome 9 orphons, were left out of the earlier analysis of about 500 of the donors. A later analysis found that TCR association rates varied across HLA loci, with DRB1 alleles showing the most associated TCRs and HLA-C alleles the fewest. In a later genetic analysis, a missense DCLRE1C variant was associated with V-gene and J-gene trimming of TCR beta chains, and the association was replicated in an independent cohort. HLA typing was unavailable for some donors at each locus, so association tests used only the typed subset. In an earlier analysis of several hundred of the donors, most TCR beta V segments were observed in productive rearrangements about 87% or about 30% of the time, broadly matching IMGT annotations.

In total, approximately 690 healthy bone marrow donors made up the cohort. At the time of sampling, all cohort members were nominally healthy, though unrecorded immune exposures were likely present. The donor tested CMV seropositive and was one of the 289 seropositive cohort members. Every donor gave a peripheral blood sample, and the peripheral blood mononuclear cells from that sample were used for TCR beta sequencing. The Qiagen DNeasy Blood Extraction Kit was used to extract genomic DNA from the blood cell samples. Trimming takes 1 base off V and 5 bases off J; junction bases not matched to a gene: 2. The CDR3 contains 14 residues, cysteine and phenylalanine counted. Solely the CDR3 DNA is kept, with 42 bases framed from the first base. CDR1 LGHNA and CDR2 YNFKEQ were looked up in the germline V gene.

This clonotype originated in a woman in her fifties or sixties in good health and CMV-seropositive. The rearrangement joined TRBV4-2 to TRBJ2-1, and 7 bases in between align with TRBD2. Sequencing input: PBMCs. In nucleotides, the sequence is TGTGCCAGCAGCCAAGTCGGGGGGAACAATGAGCAGTTCTTC. Translated, this gives CASSQVGGNNEQFF.